This T cell receptor (beta chain) emerged from a study of cytomegalovirus exposure and HLA in healthy donors. TCRdb's table, derived via immunoSEQ multiplex PCR, lists solely in-frame clones and lacks some. Counted here are more than 250,000 clones, about nine tenths occurring once; the ten biggest clones make up roughly 1.1%. Trimming removed 11 bases at V and 4 bases at J, with 15 bases between. The length of the CDR3 is 12 residues. Per the germline V gene, CDR1 is MNHNS and CDR2 is SASEGT. This chain joins TRBV6-1 and TRBJ2-7, with D maybe TRBD2 (5 bases). Sequencing used PBMCs. The TCR was taken from a woman aged 25 to 45 in good health and CMV-seropositive. This CDR3 reads CALEGLNYEQYF. CDR3 in DNA: TGTGCCCTAGAGGGTCTGAATTACGAGCAGTACTTC.